This entry lists 10 T cell receptor beta chains sequenced from one sample in a study of T cell changes during pregnancy in multiple sclerosis. Only in-frame clones appear in the TCRdb table, and some are missing; sequencing was by immunoSEQ multiplex PCR. The data show 35,000 to 45,000 clones, 90% to 95% seen once. The input for sequencing was CD8+ T cells from peripheral blood mononuclear cells, taken in the third trimester of pregnancy. The receptors were sampled from a female donor with multiple sclerosis, enrolled in a pregnancy study.

The chain employs TRBV29-1 and TRBJ2-3; 12 bases are a match to TRBD2. The CDR3 length is 20 residues. V lost 4 bases, J lost 2 bases, and 19 bases stayed unmatched. Germline CDR1 SQVTM, CDR2 ANQGSEA. CDR3 residues: CSVVFRTSGAPDSHTDTQYF. Written as DNA, the CDR3 is TGCAGCGTTGTCTTCCGGACTAGCGGGGCTCCCGACTCCCACACAGATACGCAGTATTTT.

The V and J genes are TRBV5-6 and TRBJ2-7; D is perhaps TRBD1 (6 bases). This CDR3 comprises 12 residues. Trimming left V 4 bases short and J 7 bases short, with 12 bases between. Germline lookup yields CDR1 SGHDT and CDR2 YYEEEE. The CDR3 DNA reads as TGTGCCAGCAGCGGGGGTGGGACAGAGCAGTACTTC. It translates to CASSGGGTEQYF. The full variable domain, its missing parts supplied by reference TRBV5-6 and TRBJ2-7, is DAGVTQSPTHLIKTRGQQVTLRCSPKSGHDTVSWYQQALGQGPQFIFQYYEEEERQRGNFPDRFSGHQFPNYSSELNVNALLLGDSALYLCASSGGGTEQYFGPGTRLTVT.

The chain uses TRBV27 and TRBJ1-4, with D possibly TRBD1 on 6 matching bases. Trimming cost V 6 bases and J 2 bases, with 10 bases left between them. The CDR3 covers 14 residues. Germline V CDR1 and CDR2: MNHEY, SMNVEV (reference sequence). In DNA form, the CDR3 reads TGTGCCAGCAGCCCAGGGGTCACTAATGAAAAACTGTTTTTT. Protein product: CASSPGVTNEKLFF.

This clone was detected a few times. This sequence joins TRBV19 and TRBJ1-1, with 10 bases lining up with TRBD1. This CDR3 region has 16 residues. CDR1 and CDR2 from the germline V gene are LNHDA and SQIVND (reference sequence). Trimming at V came to 3 bases and at J to 8 bases, leaving 12 bases not matched to a gene. CDR3 nucleotides: TGTGCCAGTAGTATTTCTCTGGGACAGGGGACCGGGGAAGCTTTCTTT. Its translation: CASSISLGQGTGEAFF. The variable domain in full, completed from reference TRBV19 and TRBJ1-1, reads DGGITQSPKYLFRKEGQNVTLSCEQNLNHDAMYWYRQDPGQGLRLIYYSQIVNDFQKGDIAEGYSVSREKKESFPLTVTSAQKNPTAFYLCASSISLGQGTGEAFFGQGTRLTVV.

The gene calls are TRBV19 and TRBJ1-3; D unclear. The CDR3 has 17 residues. Germline CDR1 is LNHDA and CDR2 is SQIVND (reference sequence). V was pared by 1 base and J by 0 bases, with 13 bases between. The CDR3 DNA follows: TGTGCCAGTAGTATAGGACACCTTGTACGCTCTGGAAACACCATATATTTT. This gives the protein CASSIGHLVRSGNTIYF.

This chain's CDR3 is CASSYMGVGTEAFF. For the CDR3, the DNA is TGTGCCAGCAGTTACATGGGAGTGGGCACTGAAGCTTTCTTT. The rearrangement uses TRBV6-5 and TRBJ1-1; D remains ambiguous. The CDR3 covers 14 residues. The germline gives CDR1 MNHEY, CDR2 SVGAGI. Trimming took off 2 bases at V and 4 bases at J, with 11 bases between the two ends.

V and J are TRBV2 and TRBJ1-6; TRBD1 matches at 8 bases. This CDR3 has 16 residues. After removal of 4 bases from V and 2 bases from J, the junction contained 4 bases not matched to a gene. The germline CDR1 and CDR2 sequences are SNHLY and FYNNEI. Here the CDR3 DNA reads TGTGCCAGCAGTGGACAGGGGACCCCCTATAATTCACCCCTCCACTTT. Translating gives CASSGQGTPYNSPLHF.

The chain uses TRBV9 and TRBJ2-3; 8 bases line up with TRBD2. The germline V gene has CDR1 SGDLS and CDR2 YYNGEE. J was trimmed by 4 bases and V by 3 bases; bases with no gene match: 4. The CDR3 runs to 14 residues. In DNA form, the CDR3 reads TGTGCCAGCAGCGGAGGACTAGCTGCAGATACGCAGTATTTT. The encoded protein is CASSGGLAADTQYF.

The V call is TRBV9, the J call TRBJ1-4, with D perhaps TRBD1 (5 bases). The CDR3 is 16 amino acids. Germline-derived CDR1 and CDR2 are SGDLS and YYNGEE. Trimming stripped 0 bases from V and 2 bases from J, with 11 bases between. The CDR3 region is CASSVAGDWTNEKLFF. CDR3 in DNA: TGTGCCAGCAGCGTAGCGGGGGATTGGACTAATGAAAAACTGTTTTTT.

This chain links TRBV5-1 with TRBJ1-1; 8 bases line up with TRBD1. Germline-derived CDR1 and CDR2 are SGHRS and YFSETQ. The ends lost 1 base at V and 0 bases at J; junction bases unmatched: 8. The CDR3 runs 17 residues. CDR3 nucleotide sequence: TGCGCCAGCAGCTTGTTCCAGGGGGCGGGCATGAACACTGAAGCTTTCTTT. It yields the protein CASSLFQGAGMNTEAFF.